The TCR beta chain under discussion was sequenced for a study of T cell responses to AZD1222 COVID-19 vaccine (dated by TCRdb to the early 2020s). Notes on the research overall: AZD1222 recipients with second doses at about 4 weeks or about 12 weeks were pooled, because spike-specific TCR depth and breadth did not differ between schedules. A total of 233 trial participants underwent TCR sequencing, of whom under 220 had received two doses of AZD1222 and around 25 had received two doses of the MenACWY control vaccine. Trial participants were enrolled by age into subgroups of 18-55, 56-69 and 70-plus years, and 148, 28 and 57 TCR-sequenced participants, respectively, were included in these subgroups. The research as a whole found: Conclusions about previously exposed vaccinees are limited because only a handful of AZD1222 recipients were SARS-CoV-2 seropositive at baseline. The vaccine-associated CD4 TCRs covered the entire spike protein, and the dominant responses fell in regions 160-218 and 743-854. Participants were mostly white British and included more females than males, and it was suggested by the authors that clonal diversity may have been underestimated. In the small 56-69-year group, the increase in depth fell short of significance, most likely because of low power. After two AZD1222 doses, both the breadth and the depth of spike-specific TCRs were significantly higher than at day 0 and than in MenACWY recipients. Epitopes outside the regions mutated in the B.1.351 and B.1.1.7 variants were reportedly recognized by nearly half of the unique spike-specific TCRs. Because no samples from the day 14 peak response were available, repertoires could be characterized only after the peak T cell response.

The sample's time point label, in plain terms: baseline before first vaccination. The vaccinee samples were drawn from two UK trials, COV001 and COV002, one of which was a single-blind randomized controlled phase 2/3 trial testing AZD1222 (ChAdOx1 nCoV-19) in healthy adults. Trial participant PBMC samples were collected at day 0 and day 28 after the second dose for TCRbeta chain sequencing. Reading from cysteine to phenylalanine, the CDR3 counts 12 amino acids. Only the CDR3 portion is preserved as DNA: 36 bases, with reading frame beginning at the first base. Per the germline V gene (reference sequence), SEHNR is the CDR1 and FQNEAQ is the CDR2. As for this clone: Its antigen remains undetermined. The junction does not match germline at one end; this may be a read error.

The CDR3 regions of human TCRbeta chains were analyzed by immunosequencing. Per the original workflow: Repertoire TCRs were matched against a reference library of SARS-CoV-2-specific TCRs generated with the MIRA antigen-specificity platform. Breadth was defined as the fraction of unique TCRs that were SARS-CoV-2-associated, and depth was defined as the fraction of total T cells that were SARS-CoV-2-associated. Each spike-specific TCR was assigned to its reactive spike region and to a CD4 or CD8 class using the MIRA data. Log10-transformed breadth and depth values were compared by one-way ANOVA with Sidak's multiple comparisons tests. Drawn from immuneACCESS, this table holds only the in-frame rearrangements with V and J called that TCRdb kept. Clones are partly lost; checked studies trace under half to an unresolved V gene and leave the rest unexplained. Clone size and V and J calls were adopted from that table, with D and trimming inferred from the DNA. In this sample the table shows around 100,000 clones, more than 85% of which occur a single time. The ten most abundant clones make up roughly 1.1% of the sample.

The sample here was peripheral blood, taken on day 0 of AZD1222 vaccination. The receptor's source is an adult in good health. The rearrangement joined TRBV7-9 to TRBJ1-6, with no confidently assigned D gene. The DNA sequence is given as TGTGCCAGCAGCCATTGGGTGGAGGCCCTCAACTTT. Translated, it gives CASSHWVEALNF. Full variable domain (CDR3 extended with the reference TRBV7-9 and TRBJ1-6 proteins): DTGVSQNPRHKITKRGQNVTFRCDPISEHNRLYWYRQTLGQGPEFLTYFQNEAQLEKSRLLSDRFSAERPKGSFSTLEIQRTEQGDSAMYLCASSHWVEALNFGNGTRLTVT.